Shown below are 13 T cell receptor beta chains from a single sample sequenced in a study of cytomegalovirus exposure and HLA in healthy donors. PCR employed 60 Vbeta and 13 Jbeta primers. Sequenced by immunoSEQ multiplex PCR; TCRdb stores in-frame clones only, minus some. The repertoire holds 200,000 to 250,000 clones, with 78% as singletons. Sequenced material: PBMCs. The receptors derive from a male donor in good health and CMV-seronegative.

The V gene is TRBV11-2, the J gene TRBJ2-1; no clear D gene. CDR3 length: 13 amino acids. Germline CDR1 reads SGHAT; CDR2 reads FQNNGV. With 5 bases removed from V and 2 bases from J, the gap between germline ends came to 7 bases. The CDR3 loop reads CASSRVAYNEQFF. The CDR3 nucleotides are TGTGCCAGCAGCAGAGTCGCCTACAATGAGCAGTTCTTC.

This clone has only one observation. V gene TRBV7-9 combines with J gene TRBJ2-5; a weak D match, TRBD1 (6 bases). CDR1 SEHNR and CDR2 FQNEAQ come from the germline V gene (reference sequence). The V end was cut by 5 bases, the J end by 11 bases, with 21 bases between. This CDR3 region has 14 residues. The CDR3 spells CASSSTQGNNEQYF. The CDR3 DNA is TGTGCCAGCAGCAGCACACAGGGAAACAATGAGCAGTACTTC.

This chain links TRBV4-1 with TRBJ1-2; D unresolved. This CDR3 has 15 amino acids. The germline V gene encodes CDR1 MGHRA and CDR2 YSYEKL. The ends were cut back, 5 bases at V and 3 bases at J, with 16 bases in the middle. Written as DNA, the CDR3 is TGCGCCAGCAGCTCCTTGACCGGGTACGACTATGGCTACACCTTC. This translates into CASSSLTGYDYGYTF.

DNA for the CDR3: TGTGCCAGCAGTGTGTCTTTCTTTGTGACAGGGGGTGGCTACACCTTC. Its translation is CASSVSFFVTGGGYTF. This chain connects TRBV6-1 to TRBJ1-2; 9 nucleotides agree with TRBD1. Germline CDR1 reads MNHNS; CDR2 reads SASEGT. The J segment lost 7 bases and the V segment lost 4 bases, leaving 13 bases of the junction unmatched. The CDR3 loop spans 16 amino acids.

This clone appeared a few times. The chain combines TRBV4-1 with TRBJ2-7, with TRBD2 matching over 7 bases. V was clipped by 0 bases and J by 3 bases; unmatched bases: 8. The CDR3 has 16 residues. Germline lookup yields CDR1 MGHRA and CDR2 YSYEKL. The CDR3 spells CASSQDPLAVRYEQYF. In DNA, the CDR3 is TGCGCCAGCAGCCAAGACCCCCTAGCGGTACGCTACGAGCAGTACTTC.

The genes are TRBV7-9 and TRBJ1-2, with D tentatively TRBD1 (5 bases). Deletions cut 5 bases from V and 8 bases from J, with 21 bases between. Germline CDR1 SEHNR, CDR2 FQNEAQ (reference sequence). The CDR3 extends over 15 amino acids. The CDR3 protein is CASSRGGGAFDGYTF. The CDR3 coding sequence is TGTGCCAGCAGCAGAGGCGGAGGGGCTTTCGACGGCTACACCTTC.

Only a few counts were recorded for this clone. V usage is TRBV5-6 and J usage is TRBJ1-5; D uncertain. Trimming removed 2 bases at V and 0 bases at J, with 9 bases between. Germline-derived CDR1 and CDR2 are SGHDT and YYEEEE. CDR3 length: 15 residues. CDR3: CASSFSTGSNQPQHF. The CDR3 nucleotides read TGTGCCAGCAGCTTCTCGACTGGTAGCAATCAGCCCCAGCATTTT.

This chain links TRBV19 with TRBJ2-3, with D tentatively TRBD2 (6 bases). The CDR3 runs to 13 residues. Looked up from germline, CDR1 is LNHDA and CDR2 is SQIVND (reference sequence). V lost 7 bases to trimming and J lost 5 bases, with 13 bases between them. This CDR3 reads CASTLSGVDTQYF. As DNA, the CDR3 is TGTGCCAGTACCCTATCGGGGGTAGATACGCAGTATTTT.

A few counts support this clone. CDR3 sequence: CASSQEVASGRNEQFF. CDR3 DNA sequence: TGTGCCAGCAGCCAAGAAGTAGCTAGCGGGAGGAATGAGCAGTTCTTC. The J gene is TRBJ2-1, the V gene TRBV4-2, with 11 bases matching TRBD2. Looked up from germline, CDR1 is LGHNA and CDR2 is YNFKEQ. This CDR3 is 16 amino acids long. V was pared by 0 bases and J by 7 bases, with 5 bases of the junction left unmatched.

This rearrangement joins TRBV6-6 to TRBJ2-7; weak D call: TRBD2 (6 bases). V was pared by 8 bases and J by 5 bases, with 16 bases between. Germline loops: CDR1 MNHNY, CDR2 SVGAGI (reference sequence). CDR3 length equals 13 residues. As DNA, the CDR3 is TGTGCCAGCGCCATAGGGCCTAGCGACGAGCAGTACTTC. Protein product: CASAIGPSDEQYF.

This clone was recorded a few times. V gene TRBV6-5 combines with J gene TRBJ1-1; D is perhaps TRBD1 (5 bases). Germline V CDR1 and CDR2: MNHEY, SVGAGI. This CDR3 has 13 residues. V was trimmed by 7 bases and J by 6 bases, leaving 15 bases between them. In DNA, the CDR3 is TGTGCCAGCAATGACGGGGGGTTTGCTGAAGCTTTCTTT. Translation gives CASNDGGFAEAFF.

The CDR3 loop is CASSIERRLIYEQYF. The CDR3, as DNA: TGTGCCAGTAGTATAGAACGCAGGTTGATCTACGAGCAGTACTTC. The chain couples TRBV19 to TRBJ2-5; no clear D gene. The assigned J gene may be wrong: the sequence end matches TRBJ2-7 better. Germline CDR1 is LNHDA and CDR2 is SQIVND (reference sequence). CDR3 length: 15 residues.

The J gene is TRBJ2-3, the V gene TRBV7-6; 8 bases line up with TRBD2. Trimming removed 8 bases from V and 3 bases from J; junction bases left unmatched: 19. Germline CDR1 and CDR2: SGHVS and FNYEAQ. This CDR3 is built from 18 residues. The chain's CDR3 is CASRKSVPAGGATDTQYF. In DNA, the CDR3 is TGTGCCAGCCGCAAAAGCGTCCCCGCGGGAGGTGCTACAGATACGCAGTATTTT.